This entry is about one TCR beta chain. The sample originates from a study of human CD8 memory T cell subsets. UMI-labeled 5' RACE produced the TCR beta libraries. From its re-call of the 5' RACE reads, TCRdb lists each CDR3 protein once, without DNA. The repertoire table contains about 10,000 distinct CDR3 sequences. Sequenced material: CD8+ stem-like memory T cells (TSCM and TCM) sorted from PBMCs. Subset specified: stem-like memory CD8 T cells (TSTEM), CCR7+ PD-1- TIGIT-. The receptor's source is a human donor in good health.

CDR3 region: CASSPPRGELFF. V and J are TRBV7-6 and TRBJ2-2; no DNA is available, so the TRBD1 call from TCRdb remains unchecked. Germline-derived CDR1 and CDR2 are SGHVS and FNYEAQ. The CDR3 consists of 12 residues.